This TCR beta chain was observed in a study of metastatic and nonmetastatic thyroid tumors. Study as a whole: Repertoires from malignant and benign thyroid patients were compared across blood and tumor or nodule tissue.

Original data processing: Researchers built a distant-metastasis classifier for papillary thyroid cancer that drew on CDR3 differences across clinicopathological groups. TCRdb called clones again from the PCR reads with MiXCR. What appears here as the V and J calls and clone size reflects TCRdb's work, not the paper's. The sample carries some 17,000 clones, 25% to 30% recorded once. Study results and caveats: A significant increase in TCR beta diversity was reportedly seen in malignant thyroid tumors relative to benign nodules, in blood and tumor.

Germline V gene sequence: CDR1 SGHDT, CDR2 YYEEEE. The CDR3 loop spans 16 amino acids. The junction had 12 bases not matched to a gene; V was cut back by 3 bases and J by 7 bases. Ten or more counts support this clone. Its specificity is unknown. None of the patients had undergone any treatment ahead of thyroid surgery. This sequence was found in a female donor with papillary thyroid cancer or a benign thyroid nodule (not recorded which). Some clones in this sample may be carry-over from other donors' samples. The chain links TRBV5-6 to TRBJ1-5; 8 bases are shared with TRBD1. Sequencing input: tumor tissue. CDR3 sequence reads: CASSWGPGGPGQPQHF. The CDR3, as DNA: TGTGCCAGCAGCTGGGGTCCAGGGGGCCCAGGACAGCCCCAGCATTTT.